These 5 T cell receptor beta chains share one sample of origin, sequenced in a study of STAT5B mutations in CD4+ large granular lymphocyte leukemia. Generated by immunoSEQ multiplex PCR, the TCRdb table keeps only in-frame clones and is missing some. The sample holds thousands of clones; more than 70% are singletons and the top ten take 67%. The sample was PBMCs. The receptors here all came from a woman in her sixties with CD4+ T-cell large granular lymphocyte leukemia.

This clone was seen once. The genes are TRBV7-8 and TRBJ1-1, with a tentative D call TRBD1 (6 bases). Trimming shortened V by 2 bases and J by 4 bases, and 11 bases separated the two germline ends. Per the germline V gene, CDR1 is SGHVS and CDR2 is FQNEAQ. There are 14 residues in the CDR3. The CDR3 DNA is TGTGCCAGCAGCTTAACAGGGAGGTTCACTGAAGCTTTCTTT. Its translation: CASSLTGRFTEAFF. The full variable domain, its missing parts supplied by reference TRBV7-8 and TRBJ1-1, is GAGVSQSPRYKVAKRGQDVALRCDPISGHVSLFWYQQALGQGPEFLTYFQNEAQLDKSGLPSDRFFAERPEGSVSTLKIQRTQQEDSAVYLCASSLTGRFTEAFFGQGTRLTVV.

This clone was recorded a few times. The genes are TRBV10-1 and TRBJ1-1; maybe TRBD1 (6 bases). Trimming pared 5 bases from V and 4 bases from J, leaving 14 bases between. The germline V gene encodes CDR1 WNHNN and CDR2 SYGVQD (reference sequence). The CDR3 covers 14 residues. DNA of the CDR3: TGCGCCAGCAGTCCCGGGACATCGATCACTGAAGCTTTCTTT. Translated, it gives CASSPGTSITEAFF.

The chain joins TRBV10-1 to TRBJ2-7; the D call may be TRBD1 or TRBD2 (5 bases each). Trimming took off 6 bases at V and 5 bases at J, with 14 bases between the two ends. Per germline, CDR1 WNHNN and CDR2 SYGVQD (reference sequence). The CDR3 length is 13 residues. CDR3: CASSPPGANEQYF. In DNA, the CDR3 is TGCGCCAGCAGCCCCCCCGGGGCGAACGAGCAGTACTTC.

The gene calls are TRBV2 and TRBJ1-2, with a tentative D call TRBD1 (5 bases). The germline gives CDR1 SNHLY, CDR2 FYNNEI. The V end was cut by 6 bases, the J end by 7 bases, with 15 bases between. The CDR3 consists of 13 residues. CDR3 region: CASSQGRESGYTF. The CDR3 nucleotides read TGTGCCAGCAGCCAGGGCCGGGAAAGTGGCTACACCTTC.

The rearrangement links TRBV10-1 to TRBJ2-1; tentative D call: TRBD2 (5 bases). CDR1 is WNHNN and CDR2 is SYGVQD in the germline V gene (reference sequence). The V and J ends lost 5 bases and 3 bases respectively, with 8 bases between them. The CDR3 is made up of 13 amino acids. CDR3 loop: CASSSGFYNEQFF. The DNA for the CDR3 is TGCGCCAGCAGTAGCGGATTCTACAATGAGCAGTTCTTC.